This entry lists 17 T cell receptor beta chains sequenced from one sample in a study of tumor and adjacent non-tumor tissue in lung cancer. Three rounds of nested PCR, following a modified ARM-PCR protocol, produced the TCRbeta library. TCRdb independently ran MiXCR on the multiplex PCR reads; one entry per CDR3 protein. The sample includes over 80,000 distinct CDR3 sequences, more than 75% of them seen just once. No cell sorting was done before RNA was extracted from the tissue. More than 3 cm separated this lung sample from the edge of the tumor. Source material: distant non-tumor lung tissue. These receptor sequences come from a woman aged 50 to 60 with non-small cell lung cancer.

This clonotype appeared many times. The J gene is TRBJ2-5, the V gene TRBV7-9, with 12 bases identical to TRBD2. Germline V gene lookup returns CDR1 SEHNR and CDR2 FQNEAQ (reference sequence). With 5 bases clipped from V and 0 bases from J, the junction kept 7 bases outside the gene matches. The CDR3 runs 17 residues. CDR3 nucleotide sequence: TGTGCCAGCAGCCCGAGAACTAGCGGGAGGCACCAAGAGACCCAGTACTTC. Protein product: CASSPRTSGRHQETQYF.

As regards this clonotype: Because the CDR3 is missing its conserved closing phenylalanine or tryptophan, this is likely a read error. This chain connects TRBV11-2 to TRBJ2-1; weak D call: TRBD1 (6 bases). CDR1 SGHAT and CDR2 FQNNGV come from the germline V gene. The CDR3 length is 15 residues. The CDR3 protein is CASIETGWKVNGQFS. The CDR3 nucleotides read TGTGCCAGCATCGAAACAGGGTGGAAGGTCAATGGGCAGTTCTCC.

This clonotype has a count of ten or more. The chain employs TRBV7-9 and TRBJ2-2; 9 positions match TRBD1. V was pared by 5 bases and J by 7 bases, with 8 bases of the junction left unmatched. Looked up from germline, CDR1 is SEHNR and CDR2 is FQNEAQ (reference sequence). This CDR3 region has 15 residues. In nucleotides, the CDR3 is TGTGCCAGCAGCCTCACAGGGGGCAGTATCGGGGAGCTGTTTTTT. Translating it yields CASSLTGGSIGELFF.

A remark on this clonotype: A read error may produce the germline difference seen at one junction end. The chain links TRBV12-3 or TRBV12-4 to TRBJ2-1; weak D call: TRBD1 (6 bases). This CDR3 has 13 amino acids. The CDR3 nucleotides are TGTGCCAGCAGTTTGGTAGGGGGAGATGAGCGGTTCTTC. The encoded protein is CASSLVGGDERFF.

Worth noting for this clonotype: The junction departs from germline at one end; a sequencing error may be responsible. This chain uses TRBV11-2 with TRBJ1-2, with 7 positions matching TRBD1. Germline V gene data show CDR1 as SGHAT and CDR2 as FQNNGV. This CDR3 comprises 16 residues. The CDR3 region is CVSSLETGDRGYCYTF. CDR3 DNA sequence: TGTGTCAGCAGCTTAGAAACAGGGGACCGAGGATATTGCTACACCTTC. Full variable domain (missing parts from reference TRBV11-2 and TRBJ1-2): EAGVAQSPRYKIIEKRQSVAFWCNPISGHATLYWYQQILGQGPKLLIQFQNNGVVDDSQLPKDRFSAERLKGVDSTLKIQPAKLEDSAVYLCVSSLETGDRGYCYTFGSGTRLTVV.

The chain employs TRBV6-2 or TRBV6-3 and TRBJ2-7; 11 nucleotides align to TRBD2. J was trimmed by 0 bases and V by 10 bases; bases with no gene match: 17. CDR1 MNHEY and CDR2 SVGEGT come from the germline V gene. There are 18 residues in the CDR3. CDR3 sequence reads: CATRTLASGRPTSYEQYF. Here the CDR3 DNA reads TGTGCCACCAGGACCTTGGCTAGCGGGAGGCCTACCTCCTACGAGCAGTACTTC.

A note on this clonotype: A read error may account for a junction end that differs from germline. CDR3 in amino acids: CASSLGGGDQGTQYF. In DNA, the CDR3 is TGCGCCAGTAGCTTGGGTGGGGGCGACCAAGGGACCCAGTACTTC. The rearrangement links TRBV5-1 to TRBJ2-5, with TRBD1 as a possible D gene (6 bases). The CDR3 covers 15 residues. The germline V gene has CDR1 SGHRS and CDR2 YFSETQ.

The CDR3 sequence is CASSPNREETQYF. The CDR3 DNA is TGTGCCAGCTCACCTAACAGGGAAGAGACCCAGTACTTC. This rearrangement joins TRBV18 to TRBJ2-5, with D perhaps TRBD1 (6 bases). CDR1 and CDR2 (germline): KGHSH, LQKENI. V lost 3 bases, J lost 3 bases, and 8 bases lay in between. This CDR3 is built from 13 residues.

Concerning this clonotype: One base away lies a much larger clone, so this may be a sequencing read error. This chain joins TRBV7-9 and TRBJ1-1; D call uncertain. The CDR3 loop spans 11 amino acids. V was pared by 5 bases and J by 5 bases, with 6 bases between. CDR1 SEHNR and CDR2 FQNEAQ come from the germline V gene (reference sequence). The CDR3 is CASSIKTEAFF. The DNA for the CDR3 is TGTGCCAGCAGCATCAAAACTGAAGCTTTCTTT. Full variable domain (missing parts from reference TRBV7-9 and TRBJ1-1): DTGVSQNPRHKITKRGQNVTFRCDPISEHNRLYWYRQTLGQGPEFLTYFQNEAQLEKSRLLSDRFSAERPKGSFSTLEIQRTEQGDSAMYLCASSIKTEAFFGQGTRLTVV.

This clonotype was counted ten times or more. This sequence joins TRBV5-5 and TRBJ1-2; TRBD1 matches 9 bases. After removal of 3 bases from V and 7 bases from J, the junction contained 10 bases not matched to a gene. CDR1 is SGHKS, CDR2 YYEKEE, per germline (reference sequence). The CDR3 sequence is 15 residues long. CDR3 region: CASSSTSGQGRGYTF. CDR3 nucleotides: TGTGCCAGCAGCTCCACCTCGGGACAGGGACGTGGCTACACCTTC.

This clonotype was detected once. The conserved closing phenylalanine or tryptophan is absent in this CDR3, likely reflecting a read error. The J gene is TRBJ1-1, the V gene TRBV6-1; possible D gene TRBD1, 5 bases. The CDR3 spans 13 residues. Germline V gives CDR1 MNHNS, CDR2 SASEGT. CDR3 region: CASRGGAPSEAFI. The CDR3 nucleotides read TGTGCCAGCAGGGGGGGTGCACCCTCTGAGGCTTTCATT.

Only a few counts were recorded for this clonotype. With a much larger clone just one base away, this may be a read error. The chain has TRBV20-1 and TRBJ2-7; D is uncertain. The J call could be wrong; TRBJ2-1 is a better fit for the DNA end. The CDR3 has 13 amino acids. From germline, CDR1 is DFQATT and CDR2 SNEGSKA (reference sequence). The CDR3 reads CSAREGSSYEQFF. Here the CDR3 DNA reads TGCAGTGCTAGAGAGGGTAGCTCCTACGAGCAGTTCTTC.

The rearrangement links TRBV20-1 to TRBJ2-7; 10 bases line up with TRBD1. J lost 2 bases, V lost 0 bases, and 16 bases had no gene match. The CDR3 runs 19 residues. Germline V gene lookup returns CDR1 DFQATT and CDR2 SNEGSKA (reference sequence). The CDR3 spells CSARDLTPSGTGETYEQYF. The CDR3 region has the DNA TGCAGTGCTAGAGATCTCACCCCTAGTGGGACAGGGGAAACCTACGAGCAGTACTTC.

This clonotype was seen a handful of times. Possible read error: a much larger clone is one base away. V gene TRBV7-3 combines with J gene TRBJ2-2; TRBD2 agrees at 8 bases. From germline, CDR1 is SGHTA and CDR2 FQGTGA. V was pared by 5 bases and J by 4 bases, with 12 bases of the junction left unmatched. The CDR3 loop spans 17 amino acids. Here the CDR3 DNA reads TGTGCCAGCAGCCTCAGCCCGGGAGGGGGAAGCACCGGGGAGCTGTTTTTT. Protein product: CASSLSPGGGSTGELFF.

Details on this clonotype: Since no conserved phenylalanine or tryptophan closes the CDR3, a read error is the likely cause. Because the CDR3's place on the DNA is in doubt, the DNA is left out and the CDR3 is given as listed by TCRdb. This sequence joins TRBV4-2 and TRBJ2-7; TRBD1 reflects the table's D call only, with no check against the DNA. CDR1 and CDR2 (germline): LGHNA, YNFKEQ. The CDR3 totals 12 residues, both ends included. The CDR3 sequence is CASIQGGPEQNY.

In the case of this clonotype: The CDR3 end shows no conserved phenylalanine or tryptophan, and so a read error is likely. The V and J genes are TRBV28 and TRBJ1-5; a possible D gene is TRBD1 (5 bases). The CDR3 spans 15 residues. Per the germline V gene, CDR1 is MDHEN and CDR2 is SYDVKM. CDR3 coding DNA: TGTGTCAGCACCGAAAGGTGGCAGGGTAATCAGCCCCAGCATTCT. Its protein product is CVSTERWQGNQPQHS.

This chain uses TRBV29-1 with TRBJ1-1; tentatively, D is TRBD1 (5 bases). Germline V gives CDR1 SQVTM, CDR2 ANQGSEA. With 6 bases removed from V and 11 bases from J, the gap between germline ends came to 22 bases. There are 13 residues in the CDR3. In DNA, the CDR3 is TGCAGCGTCACCCCAGGATTCGGGGGGGACGCTTTCTTT. It is translated as CSVTPGFGGDAFF.